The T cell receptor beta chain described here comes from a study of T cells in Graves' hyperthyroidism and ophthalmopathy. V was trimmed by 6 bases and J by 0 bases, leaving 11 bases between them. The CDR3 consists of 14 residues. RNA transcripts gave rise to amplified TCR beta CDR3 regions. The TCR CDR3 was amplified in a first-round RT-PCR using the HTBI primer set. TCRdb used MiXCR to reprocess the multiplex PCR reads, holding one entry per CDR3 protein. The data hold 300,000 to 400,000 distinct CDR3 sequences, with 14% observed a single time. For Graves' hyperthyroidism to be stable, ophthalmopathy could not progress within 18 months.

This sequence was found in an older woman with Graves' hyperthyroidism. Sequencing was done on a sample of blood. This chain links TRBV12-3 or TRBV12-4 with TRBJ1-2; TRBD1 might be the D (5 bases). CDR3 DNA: TGTGCCAGCAGGGGGCAGGACGCTAACTATGGCTACACCTTC. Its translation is CASRGQDANYGYTF.